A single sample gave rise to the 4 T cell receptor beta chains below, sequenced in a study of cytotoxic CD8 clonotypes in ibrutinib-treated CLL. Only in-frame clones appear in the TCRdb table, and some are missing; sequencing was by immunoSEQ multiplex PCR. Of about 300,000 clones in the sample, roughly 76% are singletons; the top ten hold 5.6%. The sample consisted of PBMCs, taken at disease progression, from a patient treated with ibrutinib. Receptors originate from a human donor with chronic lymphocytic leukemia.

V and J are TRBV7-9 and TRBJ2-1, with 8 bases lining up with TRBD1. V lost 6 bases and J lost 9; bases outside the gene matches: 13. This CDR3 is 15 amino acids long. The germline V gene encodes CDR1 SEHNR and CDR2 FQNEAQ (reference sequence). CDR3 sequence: CASSEPGTGTFEQFF. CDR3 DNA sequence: TGTGCCAGCAGTGAACCCGGGACAGGTACCTTTGAGCAGTTCTTC.

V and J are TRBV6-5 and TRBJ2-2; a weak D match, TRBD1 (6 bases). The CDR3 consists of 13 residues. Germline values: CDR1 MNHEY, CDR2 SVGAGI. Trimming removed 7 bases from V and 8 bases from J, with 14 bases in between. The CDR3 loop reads CASTQGSVGELFF. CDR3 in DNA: TGTGCCAGCACACAGGGTTCTGTGGGGGAGCTGTTTTTT.

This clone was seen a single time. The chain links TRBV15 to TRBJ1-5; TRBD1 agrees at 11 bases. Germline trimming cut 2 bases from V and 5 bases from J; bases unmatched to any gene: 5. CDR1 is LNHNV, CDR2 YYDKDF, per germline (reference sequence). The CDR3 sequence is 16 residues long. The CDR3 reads CATSRKDRGPYQPQHF. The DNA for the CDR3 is TGTGCCACCAGCAGAAAGGACAGGGGGCCCTATCAGCCCCAGCATTTT.

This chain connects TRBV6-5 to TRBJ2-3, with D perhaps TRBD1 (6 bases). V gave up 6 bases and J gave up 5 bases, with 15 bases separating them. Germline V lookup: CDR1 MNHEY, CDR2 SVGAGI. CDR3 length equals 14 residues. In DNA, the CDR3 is TGTGCCAGCAGGCGAGTACAGGGAGAAGATACGCAGTATTTT. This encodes CASRRVQGEDTQYF.